Presented here are 28 T cell receptor beta chains from one specimen sequenced in a study of blood T cell repertoires in COVID-19. Method: immunoSEQ multiplex PCR; TCRdb's copy keeps in-frame clones and lacks some. The sample lists under 150,000 clones; 85% were seen once. Specimen: peripheral blood. These receptor sequences come from a human donor in a cohort sampled during active COVID-19.

V and J are TRBV10-3 and TRBJ1-6, with 7 bases identical to TRBD1. V dropped 3 bases and J dropped 5; count of bases not matched to a gene: 4. CDR1 and CDR2 from the germline V gene are ENHRY and SYGVKD. The CDR3 contains 15 residues. The CDR3 DNA follows: TGTGCCATCAGTGAAACAGACAGGGATAATTCACCCCTCCACTTT. It translates to CAISETDRDNSPLHF.

The chain links TRBV7-8 to TRBJ2-7, with TRBD1 matching 9 bases. Germline V CDR1 and CDR2: SGHVS, FQNEAQ. V shed 0 bases and J 5 bases; nucleotides not matched to a gene: 2. The CDR3 consists of 14 residues. The CDR3 DNA sequence: TGTGCCAGCAGCTTAGCGGGACAGGGTCACGAGCAGTACTTC. This translates into CASSLAGQGHEQYF.

The count of this clone is one. The gene calls are TRBV1 and TRBJ2-2; the table's TRBD2 call for D was not verified on the DNA. TRBV1 is labeled a pseudogene. CDR3 length equals 18 residues. CDR3 loop: CTSSQAGSGGGNTGELFF. As DNA, the CDR3 is TGCACCAGCAGCCAAGCTGGGAGCGGGGGGGGAAACACCGGGGAGCTGTTTTTT.

V usage is TRBV3-1 (or the pseudogene TRBV3-2) and J usage is TRBJ2-2, with D possibly TRBD2 on 5 matching bases. Trimming removed 5 bases from V and 2 bases from J, with 9 bases in between. Germline V CDR1 and CDR2: LGHDT, YNNKEL (reference sequence). There are 14 residues in the CDR3. CDR3 in DNA: TGTGCCAGCAGCGCTAGCTTCAACACCGGGGAGCTGTTTTTT. This codes for CASSASFNTGELFF.

The chain couples TRBV7-2 to TRBJ1-5; 8 nucleotides agree with TRBD1. V shed 7 bases, J shed 2 bases, and the junction held 4 bases outside the gene matches. Germline CDR1 SGHTA, CDR2 FQGNSA. The CDR3 runs to 14 residues. CDR3 region: CASTQGAGNQPQHF. The CDR3 DNA follows: TGTGCCAGCACCCAGGGGGCCGGCAATCAGCCCCAGCATTTT.

This sequence joins TRBV6-2 or TRBV6-3 and TRBJ2-3, with 11 bases fitting TRBD2. Germline V gives CDR1 MNHEY, CDR2 SVGEGT. The V gene end was trimmed by 0 bases and the J gene end by 4 bases; junction bases not matched to a gene: 3. The length of the CDR3 is 16 residues. In DNA form, the CDR3 reads TGTGCCAGCAGTTACTCTAGCGGGGGGGCCGCAGATACGCAGTATTTT. Protein product: CASSYSSGGAADTQYF.

This clone was seen a single time. This rearrangement joins TRBV4-3 to TRBJ2-3; TRBD2 matches 7 bases. Germline CDR1 reads LGHNA; CDR2 reads YSLEER. Trimming removed 0 bases from V and 6 bases from J; junction bases left unmatched: 9. The CDR3 contains 16 residues. CDR3 sequence reads: CASSQDMAGVGDTQYF. CDR3 in DNA: TGCGCCAGCAGCCAAGATATGGCGGGGGTAGGGGATACGCAGTATTTT.

The sample holds a few counts of this clone. This rearrangement joins TRBV4-2 to TRBJ1-6; D might be TRBD1 (6 bases). Germline loops: CDR1 LGHNA, CDR2 YNFKEQ. There are 16 residues in the CDR3. Between the trimmed V and J ends, which lost 5 bases and 2 bases, there was a span of 13 bases. CDR3 loop: CASSSAQGTYNSPLHF. The CDR3 nucleotides are TGTGCCAGCAGCTCCGCCCAGGGGACCTATAATTCACCCCTCCACTTT.

The chain carries TRBV12-3 or TRBV12-4 and TRBJ1-1; 9 nucleotides match TRBD1. J lost 9 bases, V lost 4 bases, and 3 bases had no gene match. The CDR3 sequence is 12 residues long. As DNA, the CDR3 is TGTGCCAGCAGTTCCGGGACAGGGCAAGCTTTCTTT. The encoded protein is CASSSGTGQAFF.

This clone occurred a few times. The chain uses TRBV11-2 and TRBJ2-2; TRBD2 is a possible D gene (5 bases). V lost 0 bases and J lost 3, with 8 bases in between. The CDR3 is made up of 15 amino acids. CDR1 SGHAT and CDR2 FQNNGV come from the germline V gene. The CDR3 sequence is CASSLDYGDTGELFF. The CDR3 DNA is TGTGCCAGCAGCTTAGATTACGGGGACACCGGGGAGCTGTTTTTT.

The rearrangement uses TRBV7-2 and TRBJ2-1; D not certain. V was pared by 0 bases and J by 5 bases, with 8 bases between. This CDR3 contains 14 residues. Germline V gene lookup returns CDR1 SGHTA and CDR2 FQGNSA. CDR3 DNA sequence: TGTGCCAGCAGCTTAGCCGGAGTTAACAATGAGCAGTTCTTC. It codes for CASSLAGVNNEQFF.

The chain couples TRBV7-8 to TRBJ2-5; 8 bases agree with TRBD2. Trimming at V came to 5 bases and at J to 5 bases, leaving 7 bases not matched to a gene. CDR1 and CDR2 from the germline V gene are SGHVS and FQNEAQ. This CDR3 spans 14 amino acids. The CDR3 spells CASSVGGASETQYF. The CDR3 bases are TGTGCCAGCAGCGTCGGGGGGGCCTCGGAGACCCAGTACTTC.

The chain uses TRBV2 and TRBJ2-3; 13 bases fit TRBD2. The V gene's germline CDR1 is SNHLY and CDR2 FYNNEI. The ends lost 6 bases at V and 0 bases at J; junction bases unmatched: 9. The CDR3 covers 18 residues. The CDR3 is CASRSLAGGSWSTDTQYF. CDR3 in DNA: TGTGCCAGCAGGTCACTAGCGGGGGGGTCGTGGAGCACAGATACGCAGTATTTT.

V gene TRBV12-5 combines with J gene TRBJ2-7; D uncertain. CDR3 length: 16 residues. Germline V gives CDR1 LGHNT, CDR2 FRNRAP. Deletions cut 0 bases from V and 0 bases from J, with 12 bases between. In nucleotides, the CDR3 is TGTGCTAGTGGTTTGGTCCCAGGCGTAGACTCCTACGAGCAGTACTTC. It codes for CASGLVPGVDSYEQYF.

CDR3: CASLPAGTYEQYF. The CDR3 DNA reads as TGTGCCAGCCTACCGGCGGGAACCTACGAGCAGTACTTC. The chain joins TRBV6-6 to TRBJ2-7; the D gene is possibly TRBD2 (6 bases). The CDR3 has 13 amino acids. Germline CDR1 and CDR2: MNHNY and SVGAGI (reference sequence). Trimming left V 8 bases short and J 2 bases short, with 13 bases between.

The rearrangement uses TRBV9 and TRBJ2-2; TRBD1 agrees at 7 bases. CDR1 SGDLS and CDR2 YYNGEE come from the germline V gene. The CDR3 is 15 amino acids. V lost 4 bases, J lost 0 bases, and 3 bases stayed unmatched. CDR3 protein: CASSKDRPNTGELFF. Here the CDR3 DNA reads TGTGCCAGCAGCAAGGACAGGCCGAACACCGGGGAGCTGTTTTTT.

The J gene is TRBJ1-3, the V gene TRBV5-1; 9 positions agree with TRBD1. Looked up from germline, CDR1 is SGHRS and CDR2 is YFSETQ. This CDR3 has 17 residues. V lost 4 bases and J lost 3; bases outside the gene matches: 11. CDR3 DNA sequence: TGCGCCAGCAGCCCAACTCCGGGACAGGGCTTTGGAAACACCATATATTTT. Protein sequence: CASSPTPGQGFGNTIYF.

The genes are TRBV6-6 and TRBJ2-3; 15 bases fit TRBD2. The CDR3 runs to 17 residues. The V and J ends lost 5 bases and 2 bases, in that order; junction bases with no gene match: 5. Looked up from germline, CDR1 is MNHNY and CDR2 is SVGAGI (reference sequence). Here the CDR3 DNA reads TGTGCCAGCAGTCCGGGACTAGCGGGGGGCACCACAGATACGCAGTATTTT. Amino acids: CASSPGLAGGTTDTQYF.

This clone turned up a few times. The V call is TRBV10-3, the J call TRBJ1-3; D not certain. CDR1 and CDR2 from the germline V gene are ENHRY and SYGVKD. The CDR3 is made up of 16 amino acids. Trimming removed 3 bases from V and 0 bases from J, with 12 bases in between. In nucleotides, the CDR3 is TGTGCCATCAGTGACCCCAGGCCAAGCTCTGGAAACACCATATATTTT. This translates into CAISDPRPSSGNTIYF.

The gene calls are TRBV10-3 and TRBJ2-5; D may be TRBD1 (6 bases). With 2 bases removed from V and 7 bases from J, the gap between germline ends came to 11 bases. This CDR3 has 13 residues. Germline V lookup: CDR1 ENHRY, CDR2 SYGVKD. CDR3 amino acids: CAISERGQTTQYF. CDR3 DNA sequence: TGTGCCATCAGTGAGCGGGGACAAACGACCCAGTACTTC.

This chain connects TRBV7-7 to TRBJ2-1, with a tentative D call TRBD1 (6 bases). The CDR3 has 16 residues. The V gene lost 5 bases and the J gene lost 0 bases, with 14 bases spanning the gap. Germline V gene sequence: CDR1 SSHAT, CDR2 FNYEAQ (reference sequence). Here the CDR3 DNA reads TGTGCCAGCAGCCTACAGACAGGAAGCTCCTACAATGAGCAGTTCTTC. It specifies CASSLQTGSSYNEQFF.

J is TRBJ1-6 and V is TRBV27, with D perhaps matching TRBD1 (6 bases). Trimming took off 4 bases at V and 3 bases at J, with 10 bases between the two ends. CDR1 MNHEY and CDR2 SMNVEV come from the germline V gene (reference sequence). The CDR3 totals 15 residues. As DNA, the CDR3 is TGTGCCAGCAGTTCGAGACAGGTCTATAATTCACCCCTCCACTTT. Translating it yields CASSSRQVYNSPLHF.

On this clone: At one boundary the junction diverges from the germline segment, which might be a read error. CDR3 DNA sequence: TGTGCCAGCAGCGTAGGGCAGACTAATTATGGCTACACCTTC. This gives the protein CASSVGQTNYGYTF. The rearrangement uses TRBV9 and TRBJ1-2; D not certain. CDR1 is SGDLS and CDR2 is YYNGEE in the germline V gene. The length of the CDR3 is 14 residues.

For the CDR3, the DNA is TGTGCCACCAGGTGGATGGGAGGTTGGGAACGGACTGAAGCTTTCTTT. Translated: CATRWMGGWERTEAFF. This sequence joins TRBV15 and TRBJ1-1; D remains unclear. The germline V and J ends were trimmed by 6 bases and 5 bases, with 22 bases remaining between them. The CDR3 is made up of 16 amino acids. Germline CDR1 reads LNHNV; CDR2 reads YYDKDF (reference sequence).

The chain links TRBV6-5 to TRBJ1-1; 9 bases map to TRBD1. Losses at the gene ends were 7 bases for V and 7 bases for J; bases not matched to a gene: 10. CDR1 is MNHEY, CDR2 SVGAGI, per germline. The CDR3 is 14 amino acids. Here the CDR3 DNA reads TGTGCCAGCACCGACCTAGGGGACAGGGTTGAAGCTTTCTTT. Amino acid sequence: CASTDLGDRVEAFF.

This clone has only a few counts. The genes are TRBV6-2 or TRBV6-3 and TRBJ1-5; 9 positions match TRBD1. J was trimmed by 4 bases and V by 6 bases; bases with no gene match: 16. Germline CDR1 is MNHEY and CDR2 is SVGEGT. The length of the CDR3 is 18 residues. Here the CDR3 reads CASSHTTGQGMENQPQHF. Here the CDR3 DNA reads TGTGCCAGCAGCCATACAACGGGACAGGGTATGGAGAATCAGCCCCAGCATTTT.

This clone appeared a few times. The V call is TRBV4-1, the J call TRBJ1-5; the D is unclear. Trimming stripped 3 bases from V and 5 bases from J, with 11 bases between. Germline lookup yields CDR1 MGHRA and CDR2 YSYEKL. The CDR3 spans 14 residues. The CDR3: CASSQIQIDQPQHF. In nucleotides, the CDR3 is TGCGCCAGCAGCCAGATACAGATTGATCAGCCCCAGCATTTT.

The chain recombines TRBV24-1 with TRBJ2-3; 9 bases match TRBD2. The J segment lost 5 bases and the V segment lost 4 bases, leaving 9 bases of the junction unmatched. CDR1 and CDR2 (germline): KGHDR, SFDVKD. CDR3 size: 16 residues. CDR3 amino acids: CATSDLTSGSVDTQYF. CDR3 coding DNA: TGTGCCACCAGTGACTTGACTAGCGGTTCGGTAGATACGCAGTATTTT.